Each of the 29 T cell receptor beta chains below was sequenced from the same sample in a study of identifying expanded T cells in peripheral blood. Sequencing was performed with immunoSEQ multiplex PCR; in TCRdb, only in-frame clones are kept and a portion is missing. The data contain some 93,000 clones, 88% of them singletons. Sequencing input: blood. The receptor set was obtained from a person aged 18 to 75 in good health.

This sequence joins TRBV29-1 and TRBJ1-1, with a possible D match to TRBD1 (5 bases). V lost 6 bases, J lost 7 bases, and 18 bases lay in between. This CDR3 contains 13 residues. Germline CDR1 is SQVTM and CDR2 is ANQGSEA. In DNA form, the CDR3 reads TGCAGCGTCGCAGGACAACTCCGGGGTGAAGCTTTCTTT. This sequence encodes CSVAGQLRGEAFF.

The genes are TRBV6-5 and TRBJ1-3; D may be TRBD1 (6 bases). The CDR3 is 15 amino acids. Germline CDR1 and CDR2: MNHEY and SVGAGI. Trimming pared 0 bases from V and 4 bases from J, leaving 10 bases between. CDR3 protein: CASSYSGGAGNTIYF. CDR3 bases: TGTGCCAGCAGTTACTCAGGGGGGGCAGGAAACACCATATATTTT.

In its sample, this clone was seen a few times. This rearrangement joins TRBV2 to TRBJ2-7, with TRBD1 as a possible D gene (6 bases). Between the trimmed V and J ends, which lost 6 bases and 0 bases, there was a span of 9 bases. CDR1 and CDR2 from the germline V gene are SNHLY and FYNNEI. CDR3 length: 13 residues. The CDR3 here is CASRGQISYEQYF. In DNA, the CDR3 is TGTGCCAGCAGAGGACAGATCTCCTACGAGCAGTACTTC.

The V and J genes are TRBV7-9 and TRBJ1-2; 9 bases fit TRBD1. With 3 bases clipped from V and 3 bases from J, the junction kept 2 bases outside the gene matches. Germline loops: CDR1 SEHNR, CDR2 FQNEAQ (reference sequence). This CDR3 has 14 amino acids. The CDR3: CASSFGQGYYGYTF. CDR3 coding DNA: TGTGCCAGCAGCTTCGGACAGGGGTACTATGGCTACACCTTC. Combining the CDR3 with reference TRBV7-9 and TRBJ1-2 gives the whole variable domain DTGVSQNPRHKITKRGQNVTFRCDPISEHNRLYWYRQTLGQGPEFLTYFQNEAQLEKSRLLSDRFSAERPKGSFSTLEIQRTEQGDSAMYLCASSFGQGYYGYTFGSGTRLTVV.

The chain links TRBV12-5 to TRBJ1-1; D is possibly TRBD1 (5 bases). Germline CDR1 is LGHNT and CDR2 is FRNRAP. Deletions cut 0 bases from V and 4 bases from J, with 12 bases between. There are 15 residues in the CDR3. This CDR3 reads CASGLVLGGSTEAFF. CDR3 DNA: TGTGCTAGTGGTTTGGTACTGGGGGGGAGCACTGAAGCTTTCTTT.

The J gene is TRBJ2-1, the V gene TRBV5-1; no definite D call. The ends were cut back, 4 bases at V and 5 bases at J, with 4 bases in the middle. The CDR3 has 11 residues. Germline V gene sequence: CDR1 SGHRS, CDR2 YFSETQ. CDR3 nucleotides: TGCGCCAGCAGCCCCCACAATGAGCAGTTCTTC. It is translated as CASSPHNEQFF.

The chain links TRBV13 to TRBJ1-1; no clear D gene. This CDR3 is built from 14 residues. Germline-derived CDR1 and CDR2 are PRHDT and FYEKMQ (reference sequence). Trimming stripped 5 bases from V and 1 base from J, with 11 bases between. The CDR3 region is CASSHGVTNTEAFF. The CDR3, as DNA: TGTGCCAGCAGCCACGGGGTAACGAACACTGAAGCTTTCTTT.

This clone was recorded only once. This rearrangement joins TRBV7-2 to TRBJ2-1, with unresolved D. The CDR3 covers 12 residues. V was shortened by 5 bases and J by 11 bases, with 13 bases between the two germline ends. From germline, CDR1 is SGHTA and CDR2 FQGNSA. DNA for the CDR3: TGTGCCAGCAGCGCTACCGGGCCTCAGCAGTTCTTC. Encoded protein: CASSATGPQQFF.

Worth noting for this clone: Other DNA variants within this sample encode the same CDR3. This chain connects TRBV6-1 to TRBJ2-7, with TRBD1 as a possible D gene (5 bases). The germline CDR1 and CDR2 sequences are MNHNS and SASEGT. The CDR3 totals 15 residues. The germline V and J ends were trimmed by 2 bases and 0 bases, with 11 bases remaining between them. For the CDR3, the DNA is TGTGCCAGCAGTGAAATCGCACAGGTCTCCTACGAGCAGTACTTC. It is translated as CASSEIAQVSYEQYF.

The V and J genes are TRBV11-3 and TRBJ2-2; D may correspond to TRBD1 or TRBD2 (6 bases each). The V end was cut by 8 bases, the J end by 1 base, with 14 bases between. The V gene's germline CDR1 is SGHNT and CDR2 YENEEA. CDR3 size: 15 residues. In DNA, the CDR3 is TGTGCCAGCGCCGTAGGGGGGCAGAACACCGGGGAGCTGTTTTTT. This gives the protein CASAVGGQNTGELFF.

This clone was seen more than once but under ten times. This chain links TRBV11-3 with TRBJ1-1; 7 positions match TRBD1. CDR1 is SGHNT, CDR2 YENEEA, per germline. J lost 7 bases, V lost 4 bases, and 3 bases had no gene match. The CDR3 consists of 12 residues. CDR3 coding DNA: TGTGCCAGCAGCTCCGGACAGGATGAAGCTTTCTTT. Amino acids: CASSSGQDEAFF.

The chain carries TRBV5-4 and TRBJ2-3; D uncertain. Trimming pared 0 bases from V and 2 bases from J, leaving 4 bases between. The CDR3 has 13 residues. Germline CDR1 is SGHNT and CDR2 is YYREEE (reference sequence). CDR3 protein: CASSLDLTDTQYF. CDR3 sequence (DNA): TGTGCCAGCAGCTTGGATCTCACAGATACGCAGTATTTT.

The chain joins TRBV6-5 to TRBJ2-7, with D tentatively TRBD1 (5 bases). The CDR3 loop spans 14 amino acids. Per germline, CDR1 MNHEY and CDR2 SVGAGI. V was trimmed by 2 bases and J by 2 bases, leaving 10 bases between them. The CDR3 here is CASSYVTAPYEQYF. For the CDR3, the DNA is TGTGCCAGCAGTTACGTGACAGCCCCCTACGAGCAGTACTTC.

The chain combines TRBV5-5 with TRBJ1-2; possible D gene TRBD1, 5 bases. Germline V gene data show CDR1 as SGHKS and CDR2 as YYEKEE (reference sequence). The CDR3 spans 12 residues. The V and J ends lost 6 bases and 5 bases respectively, with 11 bases between them. CDR3 DNA sequence: TGTGCCAGCAAGGCCGAGGGGTATGGCTACACCTTC. Encoded protein: CASKAEGYGYTF.

CDR3 amino acids: CASSPQGGSEAFF. CDR3 in DNA: TGTGCCAGCAGCCCACAAGGCGGCTCTGAAGCTTTCTTT. This chain joins TRBV7-9 and TRBJ1-1; D remains ambiguous. Germline-derived CDR1 and CDR2 are SEHNR and FQNEAQ (reference sequence). V was trimmed by 5 bases and J by 6 bases, leaving 13 bases between them. The CDR3 totals 13 residues.

The chain is built from TRBV7-6 and TRBJ1-4, with TRBD1 matching 7 bases. Germline values: CDR1 SGHVS, CDR2 FNYEAQ. The trim removed 4 bases at V and 8 bases at J, leaving 7 bases unmatched. The CDR3 has 14 residues. The CDR3 nucleotides read TGTGCCAGCAGCTCCCACAGGGGATTGGAAAAACTGTTTTTT. Its protein product is CASSSHRGLEKLFF.

The chain carries TRBV30 and TRBJ1-5; D not resolved. Germline V gene data show CDR1 as GTSNPN and CDR2 as SVGIG (reference sequence). The V end lost 3 bases, the J end lost 4 bases, and 13 bases lay between the germline ends. The CDR3 runs to 14 residues. The CDR3: CAWSRPVGNQPQHF. CDR3 DNA sequence: TGTGCCTGGAGCCGTCCCGTGGGGAATCAGCCCCAGCATTTT.

The CDR3 bases are TGTGCCAGCTCACCACCAGGGGAGGCAGGGGAGACCCAGTACTTC. Translating gives CASSPPGEAGETQYF. The gene calls are TRBV18 and TRBJ2-5; D may be TRBD2 (6 bases). Germline values: CDR1 KGHSH, CDR2 LQKENI. CDR3 length equals 15 residues. V was shortened by 0 bases and J by 5 bases, with 13 bases between the two germline ends.

The rearrangement uses TRBV30 and TRBJ1-3; unclear D gene. Trimming removed 1 base at V and 2 bases at J, with 6 bases between. The CDR3 is made up of 13 amino acids. CDR1 is GTSNPN, CDR2 SVGIG, per germline (reference sequence). CDR3 nucleotide sequence: TGTGCCTGGAGTGGAGGAACTGGAAACACCATATATTTT. Protein: CAWSGGTGNTIYF.

V gene TRBV30 combines with J gene TRBJ1-1, with TRBD1 matching 9 bases. The CDR3 extends over 13 amino acids. Germline loops: CDR1 GTSNPN, CDR2 SVGIG (reference sequence). The J segment lost 2 bases and the V segment lost 5 bases, leaving 3 bases of the junction unmatched. As DNA, the CDR3 is TGTGCCTGGCGGGGACAGGGTAACACTGAAGCTTTCTTT. Protein product: CAWRGQGNTEAFF.

This chain joins TRBV4-2 and TRBJ2-3; TRBD1 agrees at 11 bases. The germline gives CDR1 LGHNA, CDR2 YNFKEQ. With V trimmed by 0 bases and J by 4 bases, 3 bases remained unmatched. The CDR3 runs to 16 residues. In DNA form, the CDR3 reads TGTGCCAGCAGCCAAGATTGGGGACAGGGGGCAGATACGCAGTATTTT. This sequence encodes CASSQDWGQGADTQYF.

The CDR3 loop reads CASRTPGNTIYF. CDR3 bases: TGTGCCAGTAGGACCCCTGGAAACACCATATATTTT. This sequence joins TRBV19 and TRBJ1-3, with no clear D. V lost 6 bases and J 2 bases, leaving 5 bases between the germline ends. Germline CDR1 is LNHDA and CDR2 is SQIVND (reference sequence). This CDR3 is built from 12 residues. The full variable domain, with the rest looked up from reference TRBV19 and TRBJ1-3, is DGGITQSPKYLFRKEGQNVTLSCEQNLNHDAMYWYRQDPGQGLRLIYYSQIVNDFQKGDIAEGYSVSREKKESFPLTVTSAQKNPTAFYLCASRTPGNTIYFGEGSWLTVV.

This clone was counted between two and nine times. The chain uses TRBV18 and TRBJ1-1, with D tentatively TRBD1 (5 bases). Germline assignment: CDR1 KGHSH and CDR2 LQKENI. V lost 7 bases, J lost 1 base, and 10 bases lay in between. The CDR3 sequence is 13 residues long. CDR3 nucleotides: TGTGCCAGCTTCGGACAATCGAACACTGAAGCTTTCTTT. Encoded protein: CASFGQSNTEAFF.

The chain uses TRBV5-1 and TRBJ2-1; 7 nucleotides agree with TRBD1. The CDR3 is made up of 15 amino acids. Unmatched junction bases numbered 3, after V lost 1 base and J lost 2 bases. CDR1 is SGHRS, CDR2 YFSETQ, per germline. Here the CDR3 reads CASSLTGEPYNEQFF. Here the CDR3 DNA reads TGCGCCAGCAGCTTGACAGGGGAGCCCTACAATGAGCAGTTCTTC.

This rearrangement joins TRBV19 to TRBJ1-5; TRBD1 might be the D (6 bases). Germline V CDR1 and CDR2: LNHDA, SQIVND (reference sequence). This CDR3 spans 15 amino acids. V was shortened by 0 bases and J by 6 bases, with 12 bases between the two germline ends. Written as DNA, the CDR3 is TGTGCCAGTAGTATAGATACAGGGTCAGCTCAGCCCCAGCATTTT. Protein: CASSIDTGSAQPQHF.

This chain connects TRBV4-2 to TRBJ2-3, with TRBD2 matching over 10 bases. CDR1 is LGHNA, CDR2 YNFKEQ, per germline. J was trimmed by 3 bases and V by 4 bases; bases with no gene match: 4. This CDR3 has 15 residues. The CDR3 sequence is CASSPGLARTDTQYF. CDR3 DNA sequence: TGTGCCAGCAGCCCGGGACTAGCGAGGACAGATACGCAGTATTTT.

The chain uses TRBV30 and TRBJ1-2; D possibly corresponds to TRBD1 (5 bases). Germline V lookup: CDR1 GTSNPN, CDR2 SVGIG (reference sequence). Deletions cut 5 bases from V and 0 bases from J, with 13 bases between. The CDR3 contains 14 residues. The CDR3, as DNA: TGTGCCTGGGCCGCCGGGGGAGCTAACTATGGCTACACCTTC. Its translation: CAWAAGGANYGYTF.

V gene TRBV30 combines with J gene TRBJ1-2, with 12 bases aligning to TRBD1. The germline V gene has CDR1 GTSNPN and CDR2 SVGIG (reference sequence). Unmatched junction bases numbered 4, after V lost 3 bases and J lost 5 bases. There are 14 residues in the CDR3. This chain's CDR3 is CAWRPGQGAYGYTF. The CDR3 DNA reads TGTGCCTGGAGGCCGGGACAGGGGGCTTATGGCTACACCTTC.

V and J are TRBV11-3 and TRBJ2-4; TRBD1 matches at 7 bases. The CDR3 extends over 16 amino acids. In germline, CDR1 is SGHNT, CDR2 YENEEA. The V segment lost 4 bases and the J segment 4 bases; nucleotides outside the gene matches: 10. For the CDR3, the DNA is TGTGCCAGCAGCTCATGGGAAACAGGGGAGAAAAACATTCAGTACTTC. Protein: CASSSWETGEKNIQYF.